Given below is one T cell receptor (beta chain) in context. The antigen is undetermined. Sequenced by immunoSEQ multiplex PCR; TCRdb stores in-frame clones only, minus some. This table has fewer than 90,000 clones, 85% appearing once. CDR1 SNHLY and CDR2 FYNNEI come from the germline V gene. The CDR3 loop spans 14 amino acids. V lost 8 bases, J lost 0 bases, and 11 bases lay in between. The data originate from a study of OX40 agonist ivuxolimab in advanced cancers. Background on the study: Patients were dosed intravenously with ivuxolimab at 0.01 to 10 mg/kg every 2 weeks. With a range of 23 to 79, age averaged 60 years, and 70% to 85% were male. Study observations and caveats: What antigens the expanded peripheral T cells recognized was never established. On average, CD8+ T cells showed a greater number of expanded clones than CD4+.

The sequencing used CD4+ or CD8+ T cells sorted from blood, collected in a trial of the OX40 agonist ivuxolimab. The chain couples TRBV2 to TRBJ1-3; D is perhaps TRBD1 (6 bases). This clonotype was sampled from an adult with an advanced solid tumor such as melanoma, head and neck, liver or kidney cancer. The CDR3 DNA reads TGTGCCAGCGGCGAAGGGGGCTCTGGAAACACCATATATTTT. Its protein product is CASGEGGSGNTIYF.